This entry features one T cell receptor beta chain sequence. Documented time point: peripheral blood 6 weeks after treatment start. Patients each gave 1 to 8 samples, pretreatment and on-treatment. Each PCR reaction had synthetic TCR analog templates spiked into it. The protocol was immunoSEQ multiplex PCR, while the TCRdb copy is restricted to in-frame clones and leaves out a portion. Altogether around 100,000 clones are present, around 90% being singletons, with the ten largest covering less than 4.5%. The sample comes from a study of PD-L1 blockade in urothelial cancer. Background on the study: At 3 weeks after treatment start (second dose) and again at 6 weeks, blood was analyzed.

The CDR3 runs to 15 residues. V shed 10 bases and J shed 5 bases, with 23 bases lying between them. Looked up from germline, CDR1 is SGHNT and CDR2 is YYREEE (reference sequence). The V call is TRBV5-4, the J call TRBJ2-3; a weak D match, TRBD2 (7 bases). The sequences come from PBMCs, collected around atezolizumab (anti-PD-L1) treatment. The clonotype was recovered from a man aged 60-69 years with urothelial cancer. CDR3 in DNA: TGTGCCGGCTGGAGAGGCGGGGGCCTTGAAGATACGCAGTATTTT. The encoded protein is CAGWRGGGLEDTQYF.